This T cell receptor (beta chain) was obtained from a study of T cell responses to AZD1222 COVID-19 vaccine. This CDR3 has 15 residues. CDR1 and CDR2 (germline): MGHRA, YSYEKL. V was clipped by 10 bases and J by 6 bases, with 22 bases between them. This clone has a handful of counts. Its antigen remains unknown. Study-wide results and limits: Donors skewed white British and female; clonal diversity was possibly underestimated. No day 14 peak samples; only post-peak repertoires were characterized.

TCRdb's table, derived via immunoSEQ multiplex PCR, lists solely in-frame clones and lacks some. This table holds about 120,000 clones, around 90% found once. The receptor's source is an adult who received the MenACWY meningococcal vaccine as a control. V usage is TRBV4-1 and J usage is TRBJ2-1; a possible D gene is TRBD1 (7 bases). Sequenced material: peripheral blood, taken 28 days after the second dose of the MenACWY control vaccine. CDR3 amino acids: CATQGGDRNTNEQFF. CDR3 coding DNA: TGCGCCACCCAAGGCGGGGACAGAAACACCAATGAGCAGTTCTTC.